Sequencing of this T cell receptor beta chain was carried out in a study of beta chain features in type 1 diabetes. Study results and limitations: The study found fewer insertions and more deletions at VDJ junctions in type 1 diabetes patients.

The isolated RNA, all of it, was reverse transcribed, so expressed TCRB transcripts were what got sequenced. Stem cell-like memory T cell samples came in at an average of approximately 970,000 reads. TCRdb's table, derived via immunoSEQ multiplex PCR, lists solely in-frame clones and lacks some. The table has under 95,000 clones, roughly 34% seen once; the top ten hold 0.45%. The CDR3 is made up of 15 amino acids. Germline loops: CDR1 SGHVS, CDR2 FQNEAQ. Trimming at V came to 0 bases and at J to 4 bases, leaving 3 bases not matched to a gene. About this clone: Its antigen is unknown.

Sequenced sample: stem cell memory CD4+ T cells from blood. The chain employs TRBV7-8 and TRBJ2-1; 7 bases map to TRBD2. The TCR was taken from a woman between 18 and 30 years old in good health. The CDR3 region is CASSLAGGVYNEQFF. The CDR3 DNA sequence: TGTGCCAGCAGCTTAGCGGGAGGGGTTTACAATGAGCAGTTCTTC.